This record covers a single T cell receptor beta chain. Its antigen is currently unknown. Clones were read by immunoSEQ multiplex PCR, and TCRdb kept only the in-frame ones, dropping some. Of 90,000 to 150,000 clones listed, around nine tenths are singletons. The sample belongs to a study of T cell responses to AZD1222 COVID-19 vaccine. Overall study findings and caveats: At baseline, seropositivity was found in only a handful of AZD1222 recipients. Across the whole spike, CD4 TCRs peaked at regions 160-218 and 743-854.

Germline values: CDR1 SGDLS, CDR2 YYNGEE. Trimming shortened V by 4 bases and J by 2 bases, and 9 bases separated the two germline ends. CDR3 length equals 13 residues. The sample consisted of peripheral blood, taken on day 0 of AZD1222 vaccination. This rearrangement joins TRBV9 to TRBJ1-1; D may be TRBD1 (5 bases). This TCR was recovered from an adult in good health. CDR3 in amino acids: CASSLGDNTEAFF. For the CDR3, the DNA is TGTGCCAGCAGCCTAGGGGATAACACTGAAGCTTTCTTT.